This TCR beta chain originates from a study of blood T cells in healthy people across ages. This clonotype was observed a few times. What it binds is not known. General study results and limits: Naive T cell percentage and TCR beta diversity correlated strongly.

Through a sample-barcoded 5' primer and a J-beta primer mix, a second PCR was run for about 6 to 12 cycles. From the 5' RACE reads, TCRdb called clonotypes with MiXCR, one entry per CDR3 protein. The table lists hundreds of thousands of distinct CDR3 sequences, less than 35% of them singletons. Aged roughly 6 to 90, donors were systemically healthy Caucasians from Russia. This TCR was sampled from a woman aged 80 or older in good health. Sequencing used blood.

In DNA form, the CDR3 reads TGTGCCACCAGTGAGAACAGGGGGCTAGAAAACATTCAGTACTTC. Encoded protein: CATSENRGLENIQYF. The V and J genes are TRBV24-1 and TRBJ2-4, with TRBD1 matching over 9 bases. The CDR3 runs to 15 residues. The trim removed 4 bases at V and 5 bases at J, leaving 5 bases unmatched. Germline V gene sequence: CDR1 KGHDR, CDR2 SFDVKD.